These T cell receptor beta chains were read from a single sample in a study of blood T cell repertoires in COVID-19. Using immunoSEQ multiplex PCR, the repertoire was profiled, and TCRdb retains in-frame clones only, with some absent. Of a few hundred thousand clones listed, roughly 87% are singletons. The sample was PBMCs or T cells enriched from blood (not recorded which). Source of these receptors: a woman in her 30s who had recovered from COVID-19. Each CDR3 is given without its conserved first and last residue. D genes are given only for firm matches.

D	V	J	CDR3
TRBD1	TRBV15	TRBJ1-1	ATSRPTGTGGNEAF
-	TRBV5-1	TRBJ2-1	ASSLSGSDNEQF
TRBD2	TRBV11-3	TRBJ2-1	ASSLGGGASYNEQF
-	TRBV4-1	TRBJ2-7	ASSQDTNSYEQY
TRBD1	TRBV25-1	TRBJ2-1	ASSESSGQWNEQF
-	TRBV13	TRBJ2-1	ASSPDFNNEQF
TRBD1	TRBV7-9	TRBJ1-5	ASSLGGQGYYNQPQH
TRBD2	TRBV4-1	TRBJ2-3	ASSFPSGGSVEFTDTQY
-	TRBV5-6	TRBJ1-2	ASTPWGRNYGYT
TRBD1	TRBV29-1	TRBJ1-5	SAADRVDQPQH
TRBD2	TRBV28	TRBJ2-1	ASTTAGGPHNEQF
TRBD1	TRBV5-5	TRBJ2-5	ASSLGGVKETQY
TRBD2	TRBV7-9	TRBJ2-2	ASSKTSGTNTGELF
-	TRBV7-2	TRBJ2-3	ASSLTSYSRDTQY
TRBD2	TRBV27	TRBJ2-2	ASSKGTSGRAGELF
-	TRBV28	TRBJ1-2	ASTTQGFYGYT
-	TRBV5-4	TRBJ1-1	ASSFTANTEAF
-	TRBV29-1	TRBJ2-2	SVERGLRRELF
-	TRBV4-1	TRBJ1-1	ASSQEAPGVVAEAF
TRBD2	TRBV9	TRBJ2-1	ASSVAASGGAASYNEQF
-	TRBV4-2	TRBJ1-5	ASSQDGEIQH
-	TRBV5-4	TRBJ1-2	ASSLTGSNGYT
TRBD1	TRBV16	TRBJ1-2	ASSLPTPGQDRNYGYT
TRBD2	TRBV7-8	TRBJ2-7	ASSSGTNLYEQY
TRBD1	TRBV5-1	TRBJ1-3	ASSSGQGVGTIY
TRBD1	TRBV19	TRBJ1-2	ASSIRRGGGHGYT
-	TRBV7-6	TRBJ1-3	ASSRRMDLSSGNTIY
-	TRBV3-1/TRBV3-2	TRBJ2-7	ASSQDSGRRAAYEQY
TRBD2	TRBV4-1	TRBJ2-1	ASSHRSGGTDNEQF
TRBD1	TRBV18	TRBJ2-3	ASSRPGQGSTDTQY
TRBD1	TRBV28	TRBJ1-2	ASRPPGQGFGYT
TRBD1	TRBV27	TRBJ2-7	ASSYNDRAYEQY
-	TRBV2	TRBJ2-1	ASSKNDNEQF
TRBD2	TRBV13	TRBJ2-7	ASSARLAGVYEQY
TRBD2	TRBV14	TRBJ2-7	ASSQASGGRQY
TRBD1	TRBV5-1	TRBJ1-1	ASSPDPNRGPGTEAF
-	TRBV3-1/TRBV3-2	TRBJ2-1	ASSRMDRRGEQF
TRBD2	TRBV19	TRBJ2-1	ASRAAGGNEQF
-	TRBV29-1	TRBJ1-1	SVSVPAGTEAF
-	TRBV28	TRBJ1-2	ASSFSGEGYGYT
-	TRBV7-9	TRBJ2-1	ASSLEEGSSSYNEQF